This T cell receptor beta chain was documented in a study of molecular identifiers for immune sequencing clone quantification. Study results and caveats: Naive cells had under 1% of molecules in clones above 20 RNA copies, effectors over 97%. In a background of over 750,000 naive cells, spiked Jurkat TCR RNA from one cell was reportedly detectable.

TCRdb itself ran the PCR reads through MiXCR, one entry per CDR3 protein. The top ten hold around 0.77% of the sample, which has over 65,000 distinct CDR3 sequences, around 25% seen once. The germline V gene has CDR1 SQVTM and CDR2 ANQGSEA. With V trimmed by 8 bases and J by 4 bases, 13 bases remained unmatched. CDR3 length equals 14 residues. From 20,000 to 1,000,000 sorted cells, naive CD8 libraries were generated with 10%, 30% or 50% RNA. CD8+CD4-CCR7+CD45RA+ cells were sorted as naive CD8 T cells. This clonotype was found many times. Its antigen is unidentified. The rearrangement links TRBV29-1 to TRBJ1-1; 7 bases agree with TRBD1. Material: naive CD8+ T cells from blood, with Jurkat cell RNA spiked in. Stated subset: FACS-sorted CD8+CD4-CCR7+CD45RA+ naive T cells. The receptor was isolated from a human donor in good health. Some libraries in this study had Jurkat cell RNA spiked in. The CDR3 coding sequence is TGCAGCCGAAGACCGACAGGGTCGGGCACTGAAGCTTTCTTT. Residues: CSRRPTGSGTEAFF.